This TCR beta chain was identified in a study of cytomegalovirus exposure and HLA in healthy donors. With respect to this clone: The antigen is unknown.

Trimming cost V 3 bases and J 4 bases, with 7 bases left between them. This CDR3 comprises 13 residues. The germline V gene encodes CDR1 SGHNT and CDR2 YENEEA. Only in-frame clones appear in the TCRdb table, and some are missing; sequencing was by immunoSEQ multiplex PCR. The sample has 250,000 to 300,000 clones; approximately 86% are singletons. The study, taken as a whole, reports: The investigators catalogued about 170 TCR beta chains as cytomegalovirus-associated. First-cohort TCR clusters were later found to tend to co-occur in the roughly 130 validation repertoires. The authors confirmed in vitro that a few CMV-associated chains were specific for CMV antigens.

The receptor's source is a woman younger than 30 in good health and CMV-seronegative. The J gene is TRBJ2-1, the V gene TRBV11-3, with D uncertain. Sequenced material: PBMCs. In nucleotides, the CDR3 is TGTGCCAGCAGCTTGGGCATTTACAATGAGCAGTTCTTC. Amino acid sequence: CASSLGIYNEQFF. The whole variable domain, filled in from reference TRBV11-3 and TRBJ2-1, reads EAGVVQSPRYKIIEKKQPVAFWCNPISGHNTLYWYLQNLGQGPELLIRYENEEAVDDSQLPKDRFSAERLKGVDSTLKIQPAELGDSAVYLCASSLGIYNEQFFGPGTRLTVL.